The next 10 T cell receptor beta chains were all read from a single sample in a study of cytomegalovirus exposure and HLA in healthy donors. In the PCR, 60 Vbeta and 13 Jbeta primers were used. Clones were sequenced by immunoSEQ multiplex PCR, and TCRdb holds only the in-frame ones, with some missing. The sample carries approximately 93,000 clones, around four fifths recorded once. The source material was PBMCs. The source is a woman aged 40 to 50 in good health and CMV-seronegative.

The gene calls are TRBV13 and TRBJ2-1; tentatively, D is TRBD2 (6 bases). CDR1 is PRHDT and CDR2 is FYEKMQ in the germline V gene (reference sequence). V was cut by 5 bases and J by 9 bases, with 20 bases left in between. The CDR3 spans 15 residues. CDR3: CASSQGSGQRSEQFF. Here the CDR3 DNA reads TGTGCCAGCAGCCAGGGTAGCGGTCAACGCAGTGAGCAGTTCTTC.

The chain couples TRBV6-5 to TRBJ1-4, with D hard to call. CDR3 length: 12 residues. Trimming removed 6 bases at V and 8 bases at J, with 10 bases between. In germline, CDR1 is MNHEY, CDR2 SVGAGI. CDR3 bases: TGTGCCAGCAGCCGAGGGAGGGAAAAACTGTTTTTT. Translation: CASSRGREKLFF.

The chain recombines TRBV19 with TRBJ2-3; D possibly corresponds to TRBD2 (6 bases). CDR3 length: 15 amino acids. In germline, CDR1 is LNHDA, CDR2 SQIVND (reference sequence). Trimming removed 4 bases from V and 0 bases from J, with 11 bases in between. Here the CDR3 DNA reads TGTGCCAGTAGTAATCTGGGGACTAGCACAGATACGCAGTATTTT. As protein: CASSNLGTSTDTQYF.

This clone was observed at least ten times. The chain is built from TRBV27 and TRBJ1-1, with D hard to call. CDR1 and CDR2 (germline): MNHEY, SMNVEV (reference sequence). Trimming pared 5 bases from V and 1 base from J, leaving 5 bases between. The CDR3 has 12 amino acids. This CDR3 is CASSRGNTEAFF. In nucleotides, the CDR3 is TGTGCCAGCAGTCGGGGGAACACTGAAGCTTTCTTT.

V is TRBV7-2 and J is TRBJ1-4; D is perhaps TRBD1 (6 bases). Germline V gives CDR1 SGHTA, CDR2 FQGNSA. The CDR3 covers 14 residues. Trimming stripped 4 bases from V and 5 bases from J, with 11 bases between. CDR3 sequence (DNA): TGTGCCAGCAGCTCCGGACAGATCAATGAAAAACTGTTTTTT. Translating it yields CASSSGQINEKLFF.

The chain employs TRBV13 and TRBJ2-3; 13 bases fit TRBD2. Germline CDR1 reads PRHDT; CDR2 reads FYEKMQ (reference sequence). The CDR3 runs to 18 residues. Trimming at V came to 6 bases and at J to 7 bases, leaving 16 bases not matched to a gene. The CDR3 spells CASSSFSGLAGDLNTQYF. DNA for the CDR3: TGTGCCAGCAGTTCGTTTTCCGGACTAGCGGGAGACCTTAATACGCAGTATTTT.

V and J are TRBV29-1 and TRBJ2-2; the match to TRBD1 covers 7 bases. The J segment lost 5 bases and the V segment lost 6 bases, leaving 6 bases of the junction unmatched. This CDR3 is 13 amino acids long. The germline gives CDR1 SQVTM, CDR2 ANQGSEA. The CDR3 DNA follows: TGCAGCGTAACCAGGGGGTGGACCGGGGAGCTGTTTTTT. Translated, it gives CSVTRGWTGELFF.

The chain combines TRBV28 with TRBJ2-1; 14 positions match TRBD2. The length of the CDR3 is 17 residues. Germline CDR1 MDHEN, CDR2 SYDVKM. V shed 5 bases, J shed 0 bases, and the junction held 3 bases outside the gene matches. The CDR3 region is CASSRLAGGLSYNEQFF. The CDR3 coding sequence is TGTGCCAGCAGTCGACTAGCGGGAGGGCTCTCCTACAATGAGCAGTTCTTC. The whole variable domain, filled in from reference TRBV28 and TRBJ2-1, reads DVKVTQSSRYLVKRTGEKVFLECVQDMDHENMFWYRQDPGLGLRLIYFSYDVKMKEKGDIPEGYSVSREKKERFSLILESASTNQTSMYLCASSRLAGGLSYNEQFFGPGTRLTVL.

The chain combines TRBV7-9 with TRBJ2-7; TRBD2 agrees at 7 bases. J lost 5 bases, V lost 0 bases, and 4 bases had no gene match. From germline, CDR1 is SEHNR and CDR2 FQNEAQ (reference sequence). The CDR3 runs to 14 residues. In DNA form, the CDR3 reads TGTGCCAGCAGCTTAGCGGGAGGGAAAGACGAGCAGTACTTC. It yields the protein CASSLAGGKDEQYF. The entire variable domain, with the rest obtained from reference TRBV7-9 and TRBJ2-7, is as follows: DTGVSQNPRHKITKRGQNVTFRCDPISEHNRLYWYRQTLGQGPEFLTYFQNEAQLEKSRLLSDRFSAERPKGSFSTLEIQRTEQGDSAMYLCASSLAGGKDEQYFGPGTRLTVT.

The rearrangement links TRBV9 to TRBJ1-5; 8 nucleotides align to TRBD1. V lost 0 bases to trimming and J lost 11 bases; unmatched junction nucleotides: 10. This CDR3 spans 15 amino acids. Germline CDR1 is SGDLS and CDR2 is YYNGEE. As DNA, the CDR3 is TGTGCCAGCAGCGTAGATGGACAGGGCTATCGAGCCCAGCATTTT. As protein: CASSVDGQGYRAQHF.